This TCR beta chain appears in the sequencing data of a study of patients and donors after allogeneic stem cell transplantation. TCRdb reanalysed the RT-PCR reads using MiXCR and keeps one entry per CDR3 protein. The table has about 200,000 distinct CDR3 sequences, less than 45% seen once. The sequencing sample was made of blood, either unsorted or a sorted T cell fraction (not recorded which). The TCR comes from a human donor who was either an allogeneic HSCT recipient or a stem cell or donor lymphocyte infusion donor (not recorded which). It is not recorded whose cells these are; they may come from a transplant donor.

CDR3 residues: CASSQDEGPPGELFF. The CDR3 nucleotides read TGTGCCAGCAGCCAAGACGAGGGCCCGCCCGGGGAGCTGTTTTTT. The chain joins TRBV14 to TRBJ2-2, with D possibly matching TRBD2 (5 bases). Trimming removed 0 bases at V and 6 bases at J, with 11 bases between. There are 15 residues in the CDR3. Germline loops: CDR1 SGHDN, CDR2 FVKESK.